This T cell receptor beta chain was captured in a study of blood T cell repertoires in COVID-19. The wider study: Material from acute and convalescent COVID-19 was sourced from the United States, Italy and Spain.

Assay: immunoSEQ multiplex PCR; the TCRdb copy retains only in-frame clones and omits some. The repertoire holds about 220,000 clones, with 75% to 90% as singletons. The CDR3 has 15 amino acids. V lost 3 bases and J lost 0, with 10 bases in between. Germline V gene lookup returns CDR1 MDHEN and CDR2 SYDVKM. The source is a woman aged 40 to 50 with acute COVID-19. This chain joins TRBV28 and TRBJ2-3, with no clear D. Sequenced material: PBMCs or T cells enriched from blood (not recorded which). The CDR3 nucleotides read TGTGCCAGCAGTTTCCAGCGCATTAGCACAGATACGCAGTATTTT. Translation gives CASSFQRISTDTQYF.